This paragraph covers one TCR beta chain sequence. In the authors' workflow: Estimation of nucleated cell counts was performed using reference gene primer amplification. The data were produced by immunoSEQ multiplex PCR, yet TCRdb's version contains in-frame clones alone and is incomplete. That table is the source of V, J and clone size, and D and trimming were worked out from the DNA. There are 200,000 to 300,000 clones in the sample; 75% to 90% occur only once, and 3.7% lies in the top ten. Germline lookup yields CDR1 SGDLS and CDR2 YYNGEE. The CDR3 has 17 amino acids. V lost 0 bases and J 6 bases, leaving 21 bases between the germline ends. The data derive from a study of blood T cell repertoires in COVID-19. Overall study: Samples of COVID-19 (acute and convalescent) were obtained from the United States, Italy and Spain. T cells, B-cell-depleted T cells, or PBMCs provided the cDNA or gDNA that served as material.

The sequencing sample was made of peripheral blood. The TCR was taken from a woman in her thirties or forties with acute or convalescent COVID-19. This rearrangement joins TRBV9 to TRBJ1-2, with a weak D call TRBD1 (5 bases). The CDR3 here is CASSVAGRLGFGDGYTF. The CDR3 region has the DNA TGTGCCAGCAGCGTAGCAGGGCGGCTAGGGTTCGGCGATGGCTACACCTTC. Looking up the rest from reference TRBV9 and TRBJ1-2 gives the full variable domain: DSGVTQTPKHLITATGQRVTLRCSPRSGDLSVYWYQQSLDQGLQFLIQYYNGEERAKGNILERFSAQQFPDLHSELNLSSLELGDSALYFCASSVAGRLGFGDGYTFGSGTRLTVV.